This T cell receptor beta chain comes out of a study of blood T cells in healthy people across ages. Study findings and constraints: Diversity estimates from one million T cells were considered underestimates.

Germline loops: CDR1 SEHNR, CDR2 FQNEAQ (reference sequence). V was shortened by 1 base and J by 4 bases, with 7 bases between the two germline ends. The CDR3 runs 13 residues. This clonotype occurred many times. Its antigen is unknown. The second PCR ran about 6 to 11 cycles with a sample-barcoded 5' primer and J-beta primers. One entry per CDR3 protein, called by TCRdb with MiXCR from the 5' RACE reads. The sample records roughly 2 million distinct CDR3 sequences, about 50% being singletons. The sequence was collected from a woman aged 40 to 55 in good health. The source material was blood. The chain recombines TRBV7-9 with TRBJ2-5, with D perhaps matching TRBD1 (6 bases). The CDR3 nucleotides read TGTGCCAGCAGCTTAGACAGGGCAGAGACCCAGTACTTC. Translated, it gives CASSLDRAETQYF.